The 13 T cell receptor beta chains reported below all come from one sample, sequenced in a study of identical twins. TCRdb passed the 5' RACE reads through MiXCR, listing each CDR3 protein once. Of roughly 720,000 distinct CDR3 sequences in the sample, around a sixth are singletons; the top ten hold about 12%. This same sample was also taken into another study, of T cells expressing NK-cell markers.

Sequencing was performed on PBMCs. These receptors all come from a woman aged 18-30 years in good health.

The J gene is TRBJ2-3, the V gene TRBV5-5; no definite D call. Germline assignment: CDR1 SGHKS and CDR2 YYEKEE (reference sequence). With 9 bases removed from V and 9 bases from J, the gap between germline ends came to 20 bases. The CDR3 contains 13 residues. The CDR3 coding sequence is TGTGCCATCGGCCCCGGGCTCGTTTTGACGCAGTATTTT. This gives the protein CAIGPGLVLTQYF.

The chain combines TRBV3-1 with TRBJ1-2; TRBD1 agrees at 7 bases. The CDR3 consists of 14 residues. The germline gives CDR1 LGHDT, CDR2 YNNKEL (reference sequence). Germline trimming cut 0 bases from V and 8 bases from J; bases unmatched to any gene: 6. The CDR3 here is CASSQDDRESGYTF. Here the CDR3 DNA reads TGTGCCAGCAGCCAAGATGACAGGGAAAGCGGCTACACCTTC. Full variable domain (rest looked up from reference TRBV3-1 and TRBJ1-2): DTAVSQTPKYLVTQMGNDKSIKCEQNLGHDTMYWYKQDSKKFLKIMFSYNNKELIINETVPNRFSPKSPDKAHLNLHINSLELGDSAVYFCASSQDDRESGYTFGSGTRLTVV.

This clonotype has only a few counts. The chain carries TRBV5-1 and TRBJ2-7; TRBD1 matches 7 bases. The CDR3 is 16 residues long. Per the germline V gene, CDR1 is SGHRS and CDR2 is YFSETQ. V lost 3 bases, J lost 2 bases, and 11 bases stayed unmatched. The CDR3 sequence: CASSSQPSGQPYEQYF. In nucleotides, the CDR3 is TGCGCCAGCAGCTCTCAACCCTCGGGACAGCCCTACGAGCAGTACTTC.

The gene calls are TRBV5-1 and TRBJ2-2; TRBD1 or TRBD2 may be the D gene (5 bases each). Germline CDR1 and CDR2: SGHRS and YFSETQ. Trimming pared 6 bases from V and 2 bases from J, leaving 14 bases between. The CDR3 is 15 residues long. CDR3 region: CASTPGAANTGELFF. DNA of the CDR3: TGCGCCAGCACCCCCGGGGCGGCAAACACCGGGGAGCTGTTTTTT.

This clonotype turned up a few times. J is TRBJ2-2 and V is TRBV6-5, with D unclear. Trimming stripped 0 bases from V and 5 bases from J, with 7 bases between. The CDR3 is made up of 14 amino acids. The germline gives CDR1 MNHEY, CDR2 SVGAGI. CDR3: CASSYSIGTGELFF. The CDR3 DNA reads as TGTGCCAGCAGTTACTCGATAGGGACCGGGGAGCTGTTTTTT.

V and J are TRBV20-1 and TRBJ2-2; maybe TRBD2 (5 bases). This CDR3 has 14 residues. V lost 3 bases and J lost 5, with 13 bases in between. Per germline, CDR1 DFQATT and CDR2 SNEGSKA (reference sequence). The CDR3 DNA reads TGCAGTGCTAGCCCCGGAGGATGGACCGGGGAGCTGTTTTTT. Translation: CSASPGGWTGELFF.

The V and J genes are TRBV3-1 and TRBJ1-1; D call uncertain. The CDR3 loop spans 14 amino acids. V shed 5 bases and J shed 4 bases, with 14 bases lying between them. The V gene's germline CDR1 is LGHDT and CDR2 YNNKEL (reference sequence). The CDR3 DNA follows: TGTGCCAGCAGCGTTACGATGGGAGGCACTGAAGCTTTCTTT. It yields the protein CASSVTMGGTEAFF.

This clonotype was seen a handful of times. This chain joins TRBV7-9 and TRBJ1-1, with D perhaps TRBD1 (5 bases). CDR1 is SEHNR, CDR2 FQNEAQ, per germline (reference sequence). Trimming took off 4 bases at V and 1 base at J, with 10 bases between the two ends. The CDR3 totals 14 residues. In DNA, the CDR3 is TGTGCCAGCAGCTCGTTCGGGACGAACACTGAAGCTTTCTTT. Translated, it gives CASSSFGTNTEAFF.

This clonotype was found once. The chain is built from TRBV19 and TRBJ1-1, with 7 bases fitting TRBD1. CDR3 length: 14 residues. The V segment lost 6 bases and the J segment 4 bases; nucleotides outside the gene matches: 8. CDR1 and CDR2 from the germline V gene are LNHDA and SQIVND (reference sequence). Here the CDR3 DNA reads TGTGCCAGTAGGCTACAGGGGTTGGGCACTGAAGCTTTCTTT. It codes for CASRLQGLGTEAFF.

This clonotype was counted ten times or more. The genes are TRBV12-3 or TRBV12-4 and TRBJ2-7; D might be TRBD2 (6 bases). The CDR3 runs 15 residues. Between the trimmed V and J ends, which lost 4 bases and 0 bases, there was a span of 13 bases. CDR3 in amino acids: CASSSERVFSYEQYF. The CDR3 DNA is TGTGCCAGCAGTTCTGAGCGGGTGTTCTCCTACGAGCAGTACTTC.

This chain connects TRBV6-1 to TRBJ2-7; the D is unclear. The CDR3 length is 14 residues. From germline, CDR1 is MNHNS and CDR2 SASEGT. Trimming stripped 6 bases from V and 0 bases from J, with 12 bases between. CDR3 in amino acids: CASRITRSSYEQYF. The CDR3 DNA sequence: TGTGCCAGCAGAATTACCAGGAGCTCCTACGAGCAGTACTTC.

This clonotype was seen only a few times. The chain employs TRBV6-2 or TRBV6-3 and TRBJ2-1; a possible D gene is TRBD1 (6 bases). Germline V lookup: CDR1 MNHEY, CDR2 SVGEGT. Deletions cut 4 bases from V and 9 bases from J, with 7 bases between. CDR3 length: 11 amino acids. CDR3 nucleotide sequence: TGTGCCAGCAGTTGGGGGCCTGAGCAGTTCTTC. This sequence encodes CASSWGPEQFF.

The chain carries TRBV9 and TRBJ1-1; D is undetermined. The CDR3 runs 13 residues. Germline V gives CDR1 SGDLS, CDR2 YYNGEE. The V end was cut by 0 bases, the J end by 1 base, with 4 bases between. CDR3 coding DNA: TGTGCCAGCAGCGTAGAAACGAACACTGAAGCTTTCTTT. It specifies CASSVETNTEAFF.